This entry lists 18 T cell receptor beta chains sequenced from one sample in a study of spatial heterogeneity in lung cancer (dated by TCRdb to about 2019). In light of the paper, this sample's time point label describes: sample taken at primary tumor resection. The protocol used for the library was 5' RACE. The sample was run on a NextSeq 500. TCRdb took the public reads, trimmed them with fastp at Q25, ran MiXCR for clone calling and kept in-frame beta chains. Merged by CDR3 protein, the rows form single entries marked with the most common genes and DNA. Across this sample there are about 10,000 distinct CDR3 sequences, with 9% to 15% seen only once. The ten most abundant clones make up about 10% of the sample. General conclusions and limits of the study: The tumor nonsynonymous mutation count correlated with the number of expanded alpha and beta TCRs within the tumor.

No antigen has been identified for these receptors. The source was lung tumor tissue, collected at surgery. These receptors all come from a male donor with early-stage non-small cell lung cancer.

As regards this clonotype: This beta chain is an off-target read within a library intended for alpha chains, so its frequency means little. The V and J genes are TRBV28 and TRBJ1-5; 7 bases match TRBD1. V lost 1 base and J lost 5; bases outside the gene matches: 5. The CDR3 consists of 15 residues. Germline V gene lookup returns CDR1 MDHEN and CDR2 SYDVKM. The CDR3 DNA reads TGTGCCAGCAGTTTATCCGGGACAGCGCATCAGCCCCAGCATTTT. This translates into CASSLSGTAHQPQHF.

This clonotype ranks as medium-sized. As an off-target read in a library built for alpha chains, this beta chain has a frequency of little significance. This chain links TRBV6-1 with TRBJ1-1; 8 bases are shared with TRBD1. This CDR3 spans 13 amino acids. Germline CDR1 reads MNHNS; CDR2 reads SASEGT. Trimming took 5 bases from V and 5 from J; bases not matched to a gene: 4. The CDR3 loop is CASSRTGFTEAFF. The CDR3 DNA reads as TGTGCCAGCAGTAGGACAGGGTTTACTGAAGCTTTCTTT.

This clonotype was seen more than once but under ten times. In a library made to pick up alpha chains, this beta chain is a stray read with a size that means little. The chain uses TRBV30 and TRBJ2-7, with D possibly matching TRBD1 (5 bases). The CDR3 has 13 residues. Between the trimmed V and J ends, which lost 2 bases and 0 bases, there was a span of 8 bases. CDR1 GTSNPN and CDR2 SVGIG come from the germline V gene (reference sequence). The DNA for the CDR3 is TGTGCCTGGAGTTCCAGGGCCTCCTACGAGCAGTACTTC. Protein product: CAWSSRASYEQYF.

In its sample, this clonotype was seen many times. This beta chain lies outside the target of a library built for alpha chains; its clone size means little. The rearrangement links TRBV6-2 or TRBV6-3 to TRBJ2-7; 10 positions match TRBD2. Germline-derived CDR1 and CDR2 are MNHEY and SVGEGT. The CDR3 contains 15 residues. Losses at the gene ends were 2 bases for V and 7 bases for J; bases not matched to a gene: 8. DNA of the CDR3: TGTGCCAGCAGTTACCTAGCGGGAGTAACTGGGGAGCAGTACTTC. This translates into CASSYLAGVTGEQYF.

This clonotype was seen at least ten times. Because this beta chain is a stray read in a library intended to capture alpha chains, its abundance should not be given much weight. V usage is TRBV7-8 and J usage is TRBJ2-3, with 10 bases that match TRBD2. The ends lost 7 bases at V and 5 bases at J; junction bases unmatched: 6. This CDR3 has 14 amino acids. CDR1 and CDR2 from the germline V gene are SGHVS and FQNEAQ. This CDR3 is CASTPSGREDTQYF. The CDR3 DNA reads TGTGCCAGCACCCCCAGCGGGAGGGAAGATACGCAGTATTTT.

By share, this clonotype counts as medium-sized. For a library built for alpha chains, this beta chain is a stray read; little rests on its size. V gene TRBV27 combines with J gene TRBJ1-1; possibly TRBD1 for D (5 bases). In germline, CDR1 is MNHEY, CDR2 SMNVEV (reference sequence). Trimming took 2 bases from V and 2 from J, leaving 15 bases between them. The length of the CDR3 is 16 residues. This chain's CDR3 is CASSLQGPRVNTEAFF. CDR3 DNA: TGTGCCAGCAGTTTACAGGGACCCCGCGTTAACACTGAAGCTTTCTTT.

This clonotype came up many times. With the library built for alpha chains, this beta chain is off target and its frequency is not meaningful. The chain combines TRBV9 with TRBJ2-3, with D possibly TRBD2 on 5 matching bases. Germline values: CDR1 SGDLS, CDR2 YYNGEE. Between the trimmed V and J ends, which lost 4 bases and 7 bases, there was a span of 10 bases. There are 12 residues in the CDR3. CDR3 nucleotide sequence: TGTGCCAGCAGCTCGGAGGCGTATACGCAGTATTTT. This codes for CASSSEAYTQYF.

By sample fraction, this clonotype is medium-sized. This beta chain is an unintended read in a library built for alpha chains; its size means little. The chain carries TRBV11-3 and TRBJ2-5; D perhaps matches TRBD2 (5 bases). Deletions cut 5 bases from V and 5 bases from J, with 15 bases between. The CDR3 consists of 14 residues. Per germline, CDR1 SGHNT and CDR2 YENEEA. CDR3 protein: CASSAARVLETQYF. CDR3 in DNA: TGTGCCAGCAGCGCCGCGCGGGTCCTGGAGACCCAGTACTTC.

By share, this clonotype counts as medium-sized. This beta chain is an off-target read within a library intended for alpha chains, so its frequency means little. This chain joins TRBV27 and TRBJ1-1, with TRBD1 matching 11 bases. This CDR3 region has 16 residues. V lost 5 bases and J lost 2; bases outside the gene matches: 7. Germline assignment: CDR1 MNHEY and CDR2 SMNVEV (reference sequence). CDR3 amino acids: CASSPSGTGGNTEAFF. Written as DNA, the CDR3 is TGTGCCAGCAGTCCCTCCGGGACAGGGGGTAACACTGAAGCTTTCTTT.

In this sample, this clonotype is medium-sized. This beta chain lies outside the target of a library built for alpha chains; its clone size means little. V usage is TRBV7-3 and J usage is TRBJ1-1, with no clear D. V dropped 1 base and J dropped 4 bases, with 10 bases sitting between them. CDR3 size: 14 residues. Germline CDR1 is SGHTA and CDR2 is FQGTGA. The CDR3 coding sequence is TGTGCCAGCAGCTTAATGGGATTGACCACTGAAGCTTTCTTT. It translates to CASSLMGLTTEAFF. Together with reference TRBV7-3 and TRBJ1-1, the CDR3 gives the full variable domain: GAGVSQTPSNKVTEKGKYVELRCDPISGHTALYWYRQSLGQGPEFLIYFQGTGAADDSGLPNDRFFAVRPEGSVSTLKIQRTERGDSAVYLCASSLMGLTTEAFFGQGTRLTVV.

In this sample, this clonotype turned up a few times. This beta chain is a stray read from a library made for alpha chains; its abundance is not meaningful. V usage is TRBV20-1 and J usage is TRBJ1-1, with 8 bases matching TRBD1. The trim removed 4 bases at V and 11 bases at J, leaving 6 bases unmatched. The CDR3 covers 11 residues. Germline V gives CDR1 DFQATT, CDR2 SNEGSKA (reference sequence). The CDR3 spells CSATNRGMAFF. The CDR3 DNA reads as TGCAGTGCTACTAACAGGGGGATGGCTTTCTTT.

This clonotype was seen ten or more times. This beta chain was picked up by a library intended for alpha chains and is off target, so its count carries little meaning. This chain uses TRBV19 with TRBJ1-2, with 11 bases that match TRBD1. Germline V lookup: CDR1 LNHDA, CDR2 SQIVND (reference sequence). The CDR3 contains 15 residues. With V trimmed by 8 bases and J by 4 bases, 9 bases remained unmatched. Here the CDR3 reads CASLDRGRWPYGYTF. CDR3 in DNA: TGTGCCAGTCTGGACAGGGGGCGATGGCCCTATGGCTACACCTTC. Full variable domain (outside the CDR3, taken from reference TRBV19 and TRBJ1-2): DGGITQSPKYLFRKEGQNVTLSCEQNLNHDAMYWYRQDPGQGLRLIYYSQIVNDFQKGDIAEGYSVSREKKESFPLTVTSAQKNPTAFYLCASLDRGRWPYGYTFGSGTRLTVV.

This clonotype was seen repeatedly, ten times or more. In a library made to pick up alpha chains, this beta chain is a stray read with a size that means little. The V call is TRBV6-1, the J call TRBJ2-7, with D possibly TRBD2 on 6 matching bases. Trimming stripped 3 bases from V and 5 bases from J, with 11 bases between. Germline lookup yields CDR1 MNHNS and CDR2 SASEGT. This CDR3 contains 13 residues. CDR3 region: CASSEIGGDEQYF. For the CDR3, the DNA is TGTGCCAGCAGTGAGATCGGGGGAGACGAGCAGTACTTC.

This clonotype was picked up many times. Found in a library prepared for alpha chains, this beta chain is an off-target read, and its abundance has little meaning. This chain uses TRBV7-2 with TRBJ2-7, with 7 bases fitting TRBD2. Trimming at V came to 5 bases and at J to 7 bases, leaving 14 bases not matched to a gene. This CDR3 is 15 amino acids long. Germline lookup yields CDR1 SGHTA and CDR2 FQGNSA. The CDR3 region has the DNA TGTGCCAGCAGCACCCCCCAGCGGGGACCTCTGGAGCAGTACTTC. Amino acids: CASSTPQRGPLEQYF. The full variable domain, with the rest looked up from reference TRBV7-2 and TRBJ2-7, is GAGVSQSPSNKVTEKGKDVELRCDPISGHTALYWYRQSLGQGLEFLIYFQGNSAPDKSGLPSDRFSAERTGGSVSTLTIQRTQQEDSAVYLCASSTPQRGPLEQYFGPGTRLTVT.

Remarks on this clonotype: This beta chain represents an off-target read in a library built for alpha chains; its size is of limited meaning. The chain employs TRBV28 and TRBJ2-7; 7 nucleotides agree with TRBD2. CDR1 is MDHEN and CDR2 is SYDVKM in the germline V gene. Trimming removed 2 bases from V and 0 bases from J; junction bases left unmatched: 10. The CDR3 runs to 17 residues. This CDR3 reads CASSLNGPSGSSYEQYF. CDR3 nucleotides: TGTGCCAGCAGTTTAAACGGTCCTAGCGGCAGCTCCTACGAGCAGTACTTC.

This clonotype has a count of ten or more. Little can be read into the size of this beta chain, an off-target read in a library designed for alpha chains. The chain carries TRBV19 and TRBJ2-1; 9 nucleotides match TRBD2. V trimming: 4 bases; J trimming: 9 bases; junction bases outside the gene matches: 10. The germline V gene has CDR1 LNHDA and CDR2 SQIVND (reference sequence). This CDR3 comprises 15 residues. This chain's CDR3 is CASSTSRTSVIEQFF. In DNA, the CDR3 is TGTGCCAGTAGTACGTCCCGGACTAGCGTAATTGAGCAGTTCTTC.

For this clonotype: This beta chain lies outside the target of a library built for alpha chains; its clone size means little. Here the CDR3 reads CSTTTGPNYGYTF. DNA of the CDR3: TGCAGCACGACAACAGGGCCTAACTATGGCTACACCTTC. V and J are TRBV29-1 and TRBJ1-2, with a tentative D call TRBD1 (6 bases). Trimming pared 8 bases from V and 0 bases from J, leaving 13 bases between. Germline V CDR1 and CDR2: SQVTM, ANQGSEA. The CDR3 is 13 amino acids.

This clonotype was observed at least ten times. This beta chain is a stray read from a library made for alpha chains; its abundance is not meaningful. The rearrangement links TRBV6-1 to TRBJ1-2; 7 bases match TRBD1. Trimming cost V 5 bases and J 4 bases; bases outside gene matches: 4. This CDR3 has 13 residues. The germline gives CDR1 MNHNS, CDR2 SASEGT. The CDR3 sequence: CASSLTGIYGYTF. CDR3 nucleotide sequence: TGTGCCAGCAGTTTGACAGGGATCTATGGCTACACCTTC.